One and the same sample provided the 7 T cell receptor beta chains below, sequenced in a study of low-dose radiotherapy and immunotherapy resistance in tumors. As to time point: before trial treatment. Gene-specific TRAV and TRBV primers were used for first-strand cDNA, covering alpha and beta chains. Over approximately 20 PCR cycles, TCRs were amplified from a constant-region primer and V-primer adapter. MiXCR, run by TCRdb on the reads, gives a single entry per CDR3 protein. Among more than 50,000 distinct CDR3 sequences listed, less than 30% were seen once. The sample was PBMCs, taken before treatment. Every receptor here comes from a male donor with rectosigmoid adenocarcinoma.

Concerning this clonotype itself: A much larger clone sits a single nucleotide away, making a read error possible. Likely a read error: the CDR3 ends without its conserved phenylalanine or tryptophan. It is unclear where the CDR3 begins or ends on the DNA, so no DNA is shown, and the CDR3 is as TCRdb lists it. This chain connects TRBV28 to TRBJ2-5; TRBD1 is taken as the D call from the table, unchecked against the DNA. CDR1 and CDR2 from the germline V gene are MDHEN and SYDVKM. Counting both end residues, the CDR3 totals 12 amino acids. The CDR3 region is CASSLGTGSGYL.

The chain has TRBV6-5 and TRBJ2-2; 10 bases line up with TRBD1. The ends lost 2 bases at V and 5 bases at J; junction bases unmatched: 8. The CDR3 is made up of 17 amino acids. Germline assignment: CDR1 MNHEY and CDR2 SVGAGI. In DNA, the CDR3 is TGTGCCAGCAGTTACACCCCAAGACAGGGGGCAACCGGGGAGCTGTTTTTT. Translating it yields CASSYTPRQGATGELFF.

The rearrangement uses TRBV5-6 and TRBJ2-5; TRBD2 matches at 8 bases. CDR1 SGHDT and CDR2 YYEEEE come from the germline V gene. The CDR3 contains 16 residues. V lost 4 bases to trimming and J lost 2 bases; unmatched junction nucleotides: 10. As DNA, the CDR3 is TGTGCCAGCAGCGCGGGGACTAGTGCAGTACAAGAGACCCAGTACTTC. Residues: CASSAGTSAVQETQYF.

This clonotype appeared many times. DNA for the CDR3: TGTGCCAGCAGGAGATCAGGGGGCTCCTACAATGAGCAGTTCTTC. Translated: CASRRSGGSYNEQFF. The V gene is TRBV6-2 or TRBV6-3, the J gene TRBJ2-1; 7 bases line up with TRBD1. Germline values: CDR1 MNHEY, CDR2 SVGEGT. The CDR3 runs 15 residues. J gave up 0 bases and V 6 bases, and 5 bases lay outside the gene matches.

With respect to this clonotype: This likely came from a read error, as a far larger clone is one base away. The chain links TRBV7-2 to TRBJ2-7; 9 bases agree with TRBD2. Germline CDR1 SGHTA, CDR2 FQGNSA. The length of the CDR3 is 21 residues. J lost 7 bases, V lost 0 bases, and 25 bases had no gene match. CDR3 sequence reads: CASSLALASGVLSFEDNEQYF. The CDR3 region has the DNA TGTGCCAGCAGCTTAGCGCTGGCTAGCGGGGTTCTATCCTTCGAGGACAATGAGCAGTACTTC.

This clonotype was counted many times. The genes are TRBV14 and TRBJ2-7, with a weak D call TRBD1 (6 bases). V dropped 2 bases and J dropped 2 bases, with 13 bases sitting between them. CDR3 length equals 15 residues. Germline CDR1 and CDR2: SGHDN and FVKESK. The CDR3 reads CASSQLRDTPYEQYF. The CDR3 nucleotides are TGTGCCAGCAGCCAACTTCGGGACACCCCCTACGAGCAGTACTTC.

As concerns this clonotype: This sequence is one base from a far larger clone and is likely a read error. The chain combines TRBV6-2 or TRBV6-3 with TRBJ2-7; D remains ambiguous. The CDR3 has 16 residues. Germline V CDR1 and CDR2: MNHEY, SVGEGT. Trimming took 3 bases from V and 7 from J, leaving 22 bases between them. The chain's CDR3 is CASSYPILGSYNEQYF. The CDR3 region has the DNA TGTGCCAGCAGTTATCCCATTCTCGGCTCCTACAATGAGCAGTACTTC.